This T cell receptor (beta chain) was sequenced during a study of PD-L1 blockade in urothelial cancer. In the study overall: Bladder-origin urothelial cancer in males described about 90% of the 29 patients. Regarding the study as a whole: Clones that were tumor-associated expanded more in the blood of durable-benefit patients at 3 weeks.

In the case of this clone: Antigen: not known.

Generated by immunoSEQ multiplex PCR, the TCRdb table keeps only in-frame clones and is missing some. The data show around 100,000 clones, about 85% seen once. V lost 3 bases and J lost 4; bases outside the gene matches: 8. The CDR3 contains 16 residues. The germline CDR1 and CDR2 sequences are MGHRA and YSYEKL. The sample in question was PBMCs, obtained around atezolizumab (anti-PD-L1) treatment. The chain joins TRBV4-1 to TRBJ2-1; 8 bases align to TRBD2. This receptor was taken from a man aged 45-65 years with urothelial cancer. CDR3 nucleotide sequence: TGCGCCAGCAGCCAGGCGGGAGGCCTGGTTTACAATGAGCAGTTCTTC. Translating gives CASSQAGGLVYNEQFF.